This TCR beta chain was captured in a study of siplizumab effects on memory and regulatory T cells. This CDR3 spans 15 amino acids. V trimming: 4 bases; J trimming: 1 base; junction bases outside the gene matches: 3. Germline values: CDR1 SGHNT, CDR2 YYREEE (reference sequence). The data were produced by immunoSEQ multiplex PCR, yet TCRdb's version contains in-frame clones alone and is incomplete. The sample contains 50,000 to 55,000 clones, approximately 97% of which appear only once. This clonotype originated in a human donor in good health. The genes are TRBV5-4 and TRBJ2-7; 12 bases line up with TRBD2. Material: naive CD4+ T cells sorted from blood. The CDR3 DNA is TGTGCCAGCAGCACGACTAGCGGGAGATCCTACGAGCAGTACTTC. It is translated as CASSTTSGRSYEQYF.